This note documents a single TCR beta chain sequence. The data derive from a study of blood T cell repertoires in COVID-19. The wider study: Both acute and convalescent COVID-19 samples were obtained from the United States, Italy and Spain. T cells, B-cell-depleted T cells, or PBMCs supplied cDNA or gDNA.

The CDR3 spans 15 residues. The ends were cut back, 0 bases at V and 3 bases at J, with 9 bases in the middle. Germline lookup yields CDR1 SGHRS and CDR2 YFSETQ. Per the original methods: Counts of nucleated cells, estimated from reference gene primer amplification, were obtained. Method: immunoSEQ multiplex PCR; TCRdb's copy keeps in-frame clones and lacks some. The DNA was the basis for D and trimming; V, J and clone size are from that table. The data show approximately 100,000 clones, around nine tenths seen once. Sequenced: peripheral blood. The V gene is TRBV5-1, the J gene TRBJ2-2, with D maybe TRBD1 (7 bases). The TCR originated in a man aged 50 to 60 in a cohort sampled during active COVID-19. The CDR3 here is CASSLVRGDTGELFF. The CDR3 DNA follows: TGCGCCAGCAGCTTGGTCAGGGGGGACACCGGGGAGCTGTTTTTT.